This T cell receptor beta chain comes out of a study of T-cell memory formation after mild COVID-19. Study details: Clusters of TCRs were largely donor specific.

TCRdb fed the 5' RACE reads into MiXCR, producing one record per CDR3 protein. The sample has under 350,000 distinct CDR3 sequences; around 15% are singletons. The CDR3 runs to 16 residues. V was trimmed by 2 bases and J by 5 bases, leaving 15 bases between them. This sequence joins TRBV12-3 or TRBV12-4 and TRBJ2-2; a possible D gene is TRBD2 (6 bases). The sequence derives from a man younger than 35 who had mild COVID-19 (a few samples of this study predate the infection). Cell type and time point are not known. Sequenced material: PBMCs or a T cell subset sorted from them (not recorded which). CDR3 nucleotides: TGTGCCAGCAGTTTAATTCGGGGCGGGGAGACCGGGGAGCTGTTTTTT. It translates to CASSLIRGGETGELFF.